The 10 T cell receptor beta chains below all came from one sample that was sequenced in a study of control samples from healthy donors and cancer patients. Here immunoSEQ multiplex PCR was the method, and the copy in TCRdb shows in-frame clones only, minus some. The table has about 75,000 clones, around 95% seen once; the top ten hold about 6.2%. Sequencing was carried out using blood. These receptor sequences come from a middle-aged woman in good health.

In DNA, the CDR3 is TGTGCCAGCGGCTCGAATTGGACAGGGGTATTGTACACTGAAGCTTTCTTT. Amino acids: CASGSNWTGVLYTEAFF. The chain recombines TRBV12-1 with TRBJ1-1; TRBD1, the table's D call, was not compared with the DNA. TRBV12-1 is an annotated pseudogene. The CDR3 has 17 amino acids.

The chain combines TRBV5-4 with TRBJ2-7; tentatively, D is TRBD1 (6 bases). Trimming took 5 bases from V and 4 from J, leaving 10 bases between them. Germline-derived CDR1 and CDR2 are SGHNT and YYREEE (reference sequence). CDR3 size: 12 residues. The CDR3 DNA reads TGTGCCAGCAGTTATAGGGGGTACGAGCAGTACTTC. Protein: CASSYRGYEQYF.

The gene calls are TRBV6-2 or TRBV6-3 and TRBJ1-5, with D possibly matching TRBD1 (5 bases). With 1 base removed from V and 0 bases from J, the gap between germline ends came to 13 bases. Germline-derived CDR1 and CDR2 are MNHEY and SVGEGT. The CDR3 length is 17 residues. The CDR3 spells CASSYWDGKYSNQPQHF. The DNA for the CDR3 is TGTGCCAGCAGTTACTGGGACGGAAAATATAGCAATCAGCCCCAGCATTTT.

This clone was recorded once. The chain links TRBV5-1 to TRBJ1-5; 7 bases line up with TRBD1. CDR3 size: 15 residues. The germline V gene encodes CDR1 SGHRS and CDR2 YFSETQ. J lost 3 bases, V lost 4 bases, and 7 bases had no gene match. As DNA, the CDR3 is TGCGCCAGCAGCCCGACCGGGACAGACAATCAGCCCCAGCATTTT. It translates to CASSPTGTDNQPQHF.

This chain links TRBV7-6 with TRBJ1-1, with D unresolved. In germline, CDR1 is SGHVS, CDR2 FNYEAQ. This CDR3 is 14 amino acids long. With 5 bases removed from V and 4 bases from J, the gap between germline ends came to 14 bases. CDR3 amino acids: CASSRPEGSTEAFF. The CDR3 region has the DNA TGTGCCAGCAGCCGCCCAGAAGGGAGCACTGAAGCTTTCTTT.

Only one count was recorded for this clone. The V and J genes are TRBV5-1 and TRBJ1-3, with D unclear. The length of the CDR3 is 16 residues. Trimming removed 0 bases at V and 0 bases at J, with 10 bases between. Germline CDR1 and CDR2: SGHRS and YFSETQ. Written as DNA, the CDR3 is TGCGCCAGCAGCTTGGCCGGATCAATCTCTGGAAACACCATATATTTT. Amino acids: CASSLAGSISGNTIYF. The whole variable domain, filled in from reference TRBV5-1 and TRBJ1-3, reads KAGVTQTPRYLIKTRGQQVTLSCSPISGHRSVSWYQQTPGQGLQFLFEYFSETQRNKGNFPGRFSGRQFSNSRSEMNVSTLELGDSALYLCASSLAGSISGNTIYFGEGSWLTVV.

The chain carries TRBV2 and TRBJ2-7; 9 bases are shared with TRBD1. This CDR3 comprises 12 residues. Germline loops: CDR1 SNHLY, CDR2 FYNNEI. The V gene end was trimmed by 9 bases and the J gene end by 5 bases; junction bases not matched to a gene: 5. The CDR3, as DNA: TGTGCCAGGGGGACAGGGTTCAACGAGCAGTACTTC. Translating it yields CARGTGFNEQYF.

The CDR3 region is CSVFLGGTEAFF. CDR3 in DNA: TGCAGCGTTTTTCTGGGTGGGACTGAAGCTTTCTTT. This chain uses TRBV29-1 with TRBJ1-1; D is ambiguous. The V and J ends lost 5 bases and 5 bases respectively, with 12 bases between them. The CDR3 consists of 12 residues. Germline V gene lookup returns CDR1 SQVTM and CDR2 ANQGSEA.

CDR3 DNA sequence: TGCGCCAGCAGCCAAACGGAGGGTTCGTCCTACGAGCAGTACTTC. Translation: CASSQTEGSSYEQYF. V gene TRBV4-1 combines with J gene TRBJ2-7; D is perhaps TRBD2 (6 bases). The CDR3 totals 15 residues. V was pared by 2 bases and J by 1 base, with 12 bases between. Germline V gene sequence: CDR1 MGHRA, CDR2 YSYEKL.

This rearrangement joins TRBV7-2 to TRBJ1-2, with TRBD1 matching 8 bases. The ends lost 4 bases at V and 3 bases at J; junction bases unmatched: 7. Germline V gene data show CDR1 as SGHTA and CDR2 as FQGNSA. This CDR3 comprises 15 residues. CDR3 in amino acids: CASSSGQGLHYGYTF. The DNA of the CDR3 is TGTGCCAGCAGCTCAGGACAGGGCCTGCACTATGGCTACACCTTC.